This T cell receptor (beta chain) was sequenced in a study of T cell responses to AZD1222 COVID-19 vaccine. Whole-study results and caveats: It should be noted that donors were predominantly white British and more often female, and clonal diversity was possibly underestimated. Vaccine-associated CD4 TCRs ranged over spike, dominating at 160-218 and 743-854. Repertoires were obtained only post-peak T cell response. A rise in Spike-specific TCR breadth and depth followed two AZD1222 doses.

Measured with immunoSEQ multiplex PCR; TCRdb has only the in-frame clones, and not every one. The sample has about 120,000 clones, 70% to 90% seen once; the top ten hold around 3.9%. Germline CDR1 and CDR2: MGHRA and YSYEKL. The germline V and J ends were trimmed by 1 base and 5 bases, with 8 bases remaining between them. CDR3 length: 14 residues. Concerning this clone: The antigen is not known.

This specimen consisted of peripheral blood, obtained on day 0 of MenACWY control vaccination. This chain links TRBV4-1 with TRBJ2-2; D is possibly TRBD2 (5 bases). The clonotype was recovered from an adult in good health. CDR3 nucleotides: TGCGCCAGCAGCCAAGGCCGAGGGACCGGGGAGCTGTTTTTT. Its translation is CASSQGRGTGELFF.